One sample yielded the 28 T cell receptor beta chains listed below, sequenced in a study of control samples from healthy donors and cancer patients. Measured with immunoSEQ multiplex PCR; TCRdb has only the in-frame clones, and not every one. The repertoire includes 150,000 to 200,000 clones, about 94% of them detected once, and approximately 8% sits in the top ten. Material for sequencing was blood. These receptors were collected from a woman aged 40 to 55 in good health.

The chain combines TRBV10-3 with TRBJ1-5, with D hard to call. This CDR3 region has 13 residues. Germline V gene sequence: CDR1 ENHRY, CDR2 SYGVKD. Trimming left V 4 bases short and J 4 bases short, with 8 bases between. CDR3 in amino acids: CAISVRENQPQHF. The CDR3 nucleotides read TGTGCCATCAGTGTCCGAGAGAATCAGCCCCAGCATTTT.

This clone was detected once. V is TRBV4-2 and J is TRBJ1-3; 10 nucleotides match TRBD1. Trimming removed 3 bases from V and 1 base from J; junction bases left unmatched: 6. Germline CDR1 reads LGHNA; CDR2 reads YNFKEQ. The CDR3 has 17 residues. In DNA, the CDR3 is TGTGCCAGCAGCCAGGCCGGGACAGGGGTGTCTGGAAACACCATATATTTT. It is translated as CASSQAGTGVSGNTIYF.

The chain links TRBV19 to TRBJ1-5; D is possibly TRBD1 (6 bases). There are 16 residues in the CDR3. Trimming removed 1 base at V and 6 bases at J, with 16 bases between. Per the germline V gene, CDR1 is LNHDA and CDR2 is SQIVND (reference sequence). The DNA of the CDR3 is TGTGCCAGTAGTATAGTTGTCGGCCAAGGGGGTCAGCCCCAGCATTTT. Amino acids: CASSIVVGQGGQPQHF.

V usage is TRBV27 and J usage is TRBJ1-3; D uncertain. The V end was cut by 7 bases, the J end by 0 bases, with 7 bases between. Per germline, CDR1 MNHEY and CDR2 SMNVEV (reference sequence). This CDR3 has 13 amino acids. CDR3 region: CASISLSGNTIYF. Here the CDR3 DNA reads TGTGCCAGCATTTCCCTCTCTGGAAACACCATATATTTT.

The chain combines TRBV27 with TRBJ2-5, with 9 bases aligning to TRBD2. From germline, CDR1 is MNHEY and CDR2 SMNVEV (reference sequence). The CDR3 covers 17 residues. V gave up 5 bases and J gave up 0 bases; unmatched junction bases: 10. This CDR3 is CASSPFTLAGNQETQYF. In nucleotides, the CDR3 is TGTGCCAGCAGTCCCTTCACCCTAGCGGGGAACCAAGAGACCCAGTACTTC.

The chain uses TRBV5-1 and TRBJ2-1; D gene ambiguous. CDR3 size: 15 residues. The germline V gene has CDR1 SGHRS and CDR2 YFSETQ. The V end lost 5 bases, the J end lost 0 bases, and 12 bases lay between the germline ends. The CDR3 nucleotides are TGCGCCAGCAGACCCGGTGATAGCTCCTACAATGAGCAGTTCTTC. Amino acid sequence: CASRPGDSSYNEQFF.

The V gene is TRBV5-4, the J gene TRBJ1-1; possibly TRBD1 for D (5 bases). The CDR3 runs to 13 residues. The germline gives CDR1 SGHNT, CDR2 YYREEE (reference sequence). Deletions cut 6 bases from V and 2 bases from J, with 11 bases between. As DNA, the CDR3 is TGTGCCAGCAAGACAGACCCTAACACTGAAGCTTTCTTT. Protein sequence: CASKTDPNTEAFF.

CDR3 nucleotide sequence: TGTGCCACCAGTGACACGGGACTAGCGGGAGGTGAGCAGTTCTTC. Amino acid sequence: CATSDTGLAGGEQFF. The rearrangement joins TRBV24-1 to TRBJ2-1; 15 positions agree with TRBD2. The V gene's germline CDR1 is KGHDR and CDR2 SFDVKD. The CDR3 consists of 15 residues. Trimming at V came to 4 bases and at J to 9 bases, leaving 3 bases not matched to a gene.

The chain is built from TRBV19 and TRBJ2-3, with D hard to call. The CDR3 sequence is 15 residues long. The V gene's germline CDR1 is LNHDA and CDR2 SQIVND (reference sequence). Trimming stripped 5 bases from V and 0 bases from J, with 12 bases between. CDR3 bases: TGTGCCAGTAGTGCCCCTGCTGGTAGCACAGATACGCAGTATTTT. This codes for CASSAPAGSTDTQYF. The complete variable domain, with remaining parts taken from reference TRBV19 and TRBJ2-3, reads DGGITQSPKYLFRKEGQNVTLSCEQNLNHDAMYWYRQDPGQGLRLIYYSQIVNDFQKGDIAEGYSVSREKKESFPLTVTSAQKNPTAFYLCASSAPAGSTDTQYFGPGTRLTVL.

The chain uses TRBV7-9 and TRBJ1-4; 10 bases fit TRBD1. The CDR3 is made up of 16 amino acids. V dropped 5 bases and J dropped 6; count of bases not matched to a gene: 9. Germline V lookup: CDR1 SEHNR, CDR2 FQNEAQ (reference sequence). CDR3 loop: CASSAGTGVLDEKLFF. The CDR3 DNA follows: TGTGCCAGCAGCGCCGGGACAGGGGTTCTAGATGAAAAACTGTTTTTT.

CDR3 sequence (DNA): TGTGCCAGCAGTTTTGTGTGGGGAGTGGGTTACGAGCAGTACTTC. Translating it yields CASSFVWGVGYEQYF. This chain links TRBV27 with TRBJ2-7; possibly TRBD2 for D (5 bases). V dropped 3 bases and J dropped 4 bases, with 16 bases sitting between them. The CDR3 runs to 15 residues. Per germline, CDR1 MNHEY and CDR2 SMNVEV (reference sequence).

This chain uses TRBV19 with TRBJ1-3; D unclear. Trimming removed 2 bases at V and 0 bases at J, with 11 bases between. The CDR3 contains 16 residues. Germline CDR1 LNHDA, CDR2 SQIVND (reference sequence). The chain's CDR3 is CASSISPGNSGNTIYF. The CDR3 region has the DNA TGTGCCAGTAGTATATCGCCAGGAAACTCTGGAAACACCATATATTTT.

This sequence joins TRBV6-5 and TRBJ2-1, with D possibly called TRBD1 or TRBD2 (6 bases each). CDR1 and CDR2 from the germline V gene are MNHEY and SVGAGI. CDR3 length equals 15 residues. Trimming left V 6 bases short and J 1 base short, with 13 bases between. The CDR3 bases are TGTGCCAGCAGGACCGGAGGGGGGTCCTACAATGAGCAGTTCTTC. Its translation is CASRTGGGSYNEQFF.

The rearrangement joins TRBV7-9 to TRBJ2-1; D is possibly TRBD2 (6 bases). Trimming took 5 bases from V and 4 from J, leaving 12 bases between them. The germline gives CDR1 SEHNR, CDR2 FQNEAQ (reference sequence). CDR3 length equals 14 residues. CDR3 sequence reads: CASSETSKYNEQFF. The CDR3 DNA reads as TGTGCCAGCAGCGAAACTAGCAAATACAATGAGCAGTTCTTC.

The CDR3 DNA reads as TGTGCCAGCAGCCGGACAGGGAACACTGAAGCTTTCTTT. It specifies CASSRTGNTEAFF. This chain connects TRBV6-2 or TRBV6-3 to TRBJ1-1; 7 bases align to TRBD1. V dropped 6 bases and J dropped 1; count of bases not matched to a gene: 2. The CDR3 covers 13 residues. CDR1 MNHEY and CDR2 SVGEGT come from the germline V gene.

The chain is built from TRBV25-1 and TRBJ1-2, with 9 bases aligning to TRBD1. The germline CDR1 and CDR2 sequences are MGHDK and SYGVNS. The trim removed 5 bases at V and 8 bases at J, leaving 12 bases unmatched. The CDR3 is 15 residues long. The CDR3 DNA sequence: TGTGCCAGCAGTCTAGGGACAGGGCGCCATGGGGGCTACACCTTC. The encoded protein is CASSLGTGRHGGYTF.

The V call is TRBV5-8, the J call TRBJ1-6; TRBD1 agrees at 9 bases. The CDR3 consists of 13 residues. CDR1 and CDR2 from the germline V gene are SGHTS and YDEGEE. The V gene end was trimmed by 7 bases and the J gene end by 8 bases; junction bases not matched to a gene: 4. Here the CDR3 reads CASLRDRDSPLHF. The DNA of the CDR3 is TGTGCCAGCCTCCGGGACAGGGATTCACCCCTCCACTTT.

The genes are TRBV6-2 or TRBV6-3 and TRBJ1-2; D is possibly TRBD1 (5 bases). This CDR3 spans 18 amino acids. The germline gives CDR1 MNHEY, CDR2 SVGEGT. V lost 4 bases, J lost 0 bases, and 21 bases lay in between. In nucleotides, the CDR3 is TGTGCCAGCAGTTTTAGGTTCGGGGCCGGAAAAGCTAACTATGGCTACACCTTC. This translates into CASSFRFGAGKANYGYTF.

The chain carries TRBV18 and TRBJ1-1; no clear D. Between the trimmed V and J ends, which lost 6 bases and 1 base, there was a span of 6 bases. This CDR3 spans 12 amino acids. Per the germline V gene, CDR1 is KGHSH and CDR2 is LQKENI. As DNA, the CDR3 is TGTGCCAGCTCCCCTCAGAACACTGAAGCTTTCTTT. It encodes CASSPQNTEAFF.

The chain joins TRBV5-1 to TRBJ2-6; D unresolved. Trimming removed 0 bases from V and 0 bases from J, with 13 bases in between. Per germline, CDR1 SGHRS and CDR2 YFSETQ. CDR3 length: 18 residues. The CDR3 here is CASSLALSKFSGANVLTF. CDR3 nucleotides: TGCGCCAGCAGCTTGGCCTTATCTAAATTCTCTGGGGCCAACGTCCTGACTTTC. The entire variable domain, with the rest obtained from reference TRBV5-1 and TRBJ2-6, is as follows: KAGVTQTPRYLIKTRGQQVTLSCSPISGHRSVSWYQQTPGQGLQFLFEYFSETQRNKGNFPGRFSGRQFSNSRSEMNVSTLELGDSALYLCASSLALSKFSGANVLTFGAGSRLTVL.

The CDR3 loop is CSAQTGTEAFF. The CDR3 DNA sequence: TGCAGTGCCCAGACAGGTACTGAAGCTTTCTTT. The J gene is TRBJ1-1, the V gene TRBV20-1; perhaps TRBD1 as D (6 bases). V lost 6 bases to trimming and J lost 5 bases, with 10 bases between them. CDR1 and CDR2 from the germline V gene are DFQATT and SNEGSKA (reference sequence). CDR3 length: 11 residues.

This chain links TRBV29-1 with TRBJ1-2; D perhaps matches TRBD1 (5 bases). The germline V gene has CDR1 SQVTM and CDR2 ANQGSEA. Trimming removed 5 bases from V and 6 bases from J, with 16 bases in between. CDR3 length: 13 residues. This CDR3 is CSVQSGYSDGYTF. The CDR3 DNA sequence: TGCAGCGTTCAATCAGGGTATTCGGATGGCTACACCTTC.

This sequence joins TRBV10-2 and TRBJ1-5, with 10 bases fitting TRBD1. V trimming: 6 bases; J trimming: 7 bases; junction bases outside the gene matches: 6. Germline V gene data show CDR1 as WSHSY and CDR2 as SAAADI. This CDR3 has 14 amino acids. CDR3 bases: TGCGCCAGCAGGAGACAGGGGGCTGGGCAGCCCCAGCATTTT. Amino acids: CASRRQGAGQPQHF.

This clone was seen only once. The CDR3 protein is CASSVASSGGAGQETQYF. The CDR3 nucleotides read TGTGCCAGCAGCGTAGCGTCTAGCGGGGGGGCGGGCCAAGAGACCCAGTACTTC. The V call is TRBV9, the J call TRBJ2-5; 12 bases agree with TRBD2. This CDR3 region has 18 residues. Germline-derived CDR1 and CDR2 are SGDLS and YYNGEE. The V and J ends lost 0 bases and 1 base, in that order; junction bases with no gene match: 7.

The chain employs TRBV18 and TRBJ1-1; 7 bases fit TRBD1. V was pared by 6 bases and J by 1 base, with 8 bases of the junction left unmatched. Germline V lookup: CDR1 KGHSH, CDR2 LQKENI. The CDR3 is 15 residues long. The CDR3 loop reads CASSFRQGRNTEAFF. The CDR3 nucleotides are TGTGCCAGCTCGTTCAGACAGGGACGGAACACTGAAGCTTTCTTT.

This chain links TRBV6-2 or TRBV6-3 with TRBJ2-2, with D unclear. Per the germline V gene, CDR1 is MNHEY and CDR2 is SVGEGT. The CDR3 runs 15 residues. V was clipped by 5 bases and J by 0 bases, with 10 bases between them. The CDR3 DNA follows: TGTGCCAGCAGTAGTGGCAGCGCGAACACCGGGGAGCTGTTTTTT. Amino acids: CASSSGSANTGELFF.

The chain couples TRBV9 to TRBJ1-6; D remains ambiguous. Germline CDR1 and CDR2: SGDLS and YYNGEE. Trimming took 0 bases from V and 5 from J, leaving 3 bases between them. This CDR3 has 13 residues. CDR3 bases: TGTGCCAGCAGCGTAGCAGATAATTCACCCCTCCACTTT. Translation gives CASSVADNSPLHF.

The chain recombines TRBV7-9 with TRBJ1-5; D is undetermined. This CDR3 has 17 amino acids. V gave up 4 bases and J gave up 9 bases, with 25 bases separating them. Germline assignment: CDR1 SEHNR and CDR2 FQNEAQ (reference sequence). CDR3: CASSSQITTGSPGPQHF. CDR3 bases: TGTGCCAGCAGCTCCCAAATCACGACCGGGTCCCCAGGGCCCCAGCATTTT.